Listed below are T cell receptor beta chains from one sample, sequenced in a study of sequential checkpoint blockade in melanoma. The table came from immunoSEQ multiplex PCR; TCRdb's copy has only in-frame clones and leaves some out. This table has 10,000 to 15,000 clones, roughly 23% appearing once. The sequenced sample was tumor tissue (inferred from file names), obtained from a patient given nivolumab and ipilimumab in sequence. The receptor set was obtained from a human donor with melanoma. Both conserved end residues are part of each CDR3. A D gene is named only where the DNA matches it firmly.

cdr3_length d_call v_call cdr3_aa
11 NA TRBV6-7 CASSFRNTIYF
15 NA TRBV11-3 CASSSQDGNSYEQYF
16 NA TRBV19 CASTSDLVQGSYGYTF
14 NA TRBV11-3 CASSLEGLHYEQYF
16 NA TRBV7-5 CASSFWAGPNTGELFF
13 NA TRBV9 CASTGQFTGELFF
13 NA TRBV14 CASSLGHITEQYF
12 TRBD2 TRBV9 CASSGEGDTQYF
15 NA TRBV9 CASSVTEGGGSPLHF
15 TRBD1 TRBV29-1 CSVVGRTGPTWELFF
18 NA TRBV4-1 CASSQEPRSSGYTGELFF
16 NA TRBV6-8 CASRPSESWARTEAFF
16 NA TRBV28 CASSLRAAYSNQPQHF
18 TRBD2 TRBV18 CASSPPSVAGGSQETQYF
12 NA TRBV9 CASGGRFDEQYF
16 NA TRBV11-3 CASSRRGTQANTEAFF
13 NA TRBV19 CASSLQGYQPQHF
14 NA TRBV5-1 CASSLGQGQETQYF
14 TRBD2 TRBV11-3 CASSGARAGREQYF
14 TRBD1 TRBV19 CASTLQGAGTEAFF
15 NA TRBV28 CASIPGLSSTDTQYF
16 TRBD2 TRBV18 CASSPKAGDYTGELFF
13 NA TRBV18 CASSPQKDDNRFF
14 NA TRBV6-8 CASHLPGDTDTQYF
14 NA TRBV4-1 CASSHPWTDNEQFF
13 NA TRBV7-1 CASSGSRTDTQYF
15 NA TRBV11-3 CASSLRGRSYNEQFF
11 NA TRBV10-1 CASSSKTEAFF
14 TRBD1 TRBV28 CASSGTGGGYEQYF